Below, 9 T cell receptor beta chains from the same sample are listed, as sequenced in a study of cytomegalovirus exposure and HLA in healthy donors. Primers for the PCR totalled 60 Vbeta and 13 Jbeta. Clones were sequenced by immunoSEQ multiplex PCR, and TCRdb holds only the in-frame ones, with some missing. The sample gives about 160,000 clones, about 72% of which show up once; around 2.1% is in the top ten. Source material: PBMCs. These receptors all stem from a middle-aged man in good health and CMV-seropositive.

The rearrangement joins TRBV21-1 to TRBJ2-7; no DNA check was done on the table's D call, TRBD1. TRBV21-1 is a pseudogene segment. The CDR3 is 16 residues long. The CDR3 is CASSKVSNRVLHEQYF. In DNA form, the CDR3 reads TGTGCCAGCAGCAAAGTTAGCAACAGGGTTTTACACGAGCAGTACTTC.

This clone was counted a few times. The CDR3 sequence is CASSYSKVQGGYTF. In DNA form, the CDR3 reads TGTGCCAGCAGTTACTCGAAGGTTCAGGGGGGCTACACCTTC. The chain recombines TRBV6-5 with TRBJ1-2; a weak D match, TRBD1 (6 bases). This CDR3 has 14 residues. Germline V CDR1 and CDR2: MNHEY, SVGAGI. With 0 bases removed from V and 8 bases from J, the gap between germline ends came to 13 bases.

This clone was counted between two and nine times. The V call is TRBV4-3, the J call TRBJ1-4, with 9 bases that match TRBD1. CDR1 and CDR2 from the germline V gene are LGHNA and YSLEER. The CDR3 is 15 residues long. V shed 1 base, J shed 4 bases, and the junction held 1 base outside the gene matches. The CDR3: CASSQGGQGNEKLFF. The CDR3 DNA reads TGCGCCAGCAGCCAAGGGGGACAGGGTAATGAAAAACTGTTTTTT.

This clone came up a few times. The rearrangement joins TRBV29-1 to TRBJ1-5; D uncertain. Germline assignment: CDR1 SQVTM and CDR2 ANQGSEA. There are 15 residues in the CDR3. V lost 4 bases and J lost 5, with 18 bases in between. The CDR3 sequence: CSVVPGGQNDQPQHF. The CDR3 nucleotides read TGCAGCGTTGTACCCGGTGGGCAGAACGATCAGCCCCAGCATTTT.

CDR3 nucleotides: TGTGCCAGCAGCCAATTTCAGGGCTGGGACAATGAGCAGTTCTTC. Translation gives CASSQFQGWDNEQFF. J is TRBJ2-1 and V is TRBV4-2; possible D gene TRBD1, 5 bases. Trimming cost V 2 bases and J 5 bases, with 13 bases left between them. There are 15 residues in the CDR3. The germline V gene has CDR1 LGHNA and CDR2 YNFKEQ.

The rearrangement uses TRBV2 and TRBJ1-2; D is undetermined. CDR3 size: 13 residues. Trimming left V 2 bases short and J 10 bases short, with 14 bases between. Germline V gene data show CDR1 as SNHLY and CDR2 as FYNNEI. In DNA, the CDR3 is TGTGCCAGCAGTGAACTGTCAGGCGGGATCTACACCTTC. Translation: CASSELSGGIYTF.

V is TRBV5-1 and J is TRBJ2-5; 9 nucleotides align to TRBD1. The end of the DNA fits TRBJ2-7 better, so the J call may be wrong. CDR3 length: 16 residues. CDR1 is SGHRS and CDR2 is YFSETQ in the germline V gene. The CDR3 region has the DNA TGCGCCAGCAGCTTGGCCGGTCCGGGACAGGGTTACGAGCAGTACTTC. Its protein product is CASSLAGPGQGYEQYF.

For the CDR3, the DNA is TGTGCCAGTAGTACTTCCAGGGGGACTGAAGCTTTCTTT. Protein: CASSTSRGTEAFF. This sequence joins TRBV19 and TRBJ1-1, with 7 bases aligning to TRBD1. Germline lookup yields CDR1 LNHDA and CDR2 SQIVND (reference sequence). The CDR3 totals 13 residues. The V and J ends lost 4 bases and 5 bases, in that order; junction bases with no gene match: 4.

This clone was counted a few times. The chain has TRBV2 and TRBJ2-1, with D perhaps matching TRBD1 (6 bases). The germline CDR1 and CDR2 sequences are SNHLY and FYNNEI. CDR3 length: 13 residues. V lost 3 bases and J lost 5, with 8 bases in between. This CDR3 reads CASSDGTNNEQFF. CDR3 DNA: TGTGCCAGCAGTGATGGGACAAACAATGAGCAGTTCTTC.